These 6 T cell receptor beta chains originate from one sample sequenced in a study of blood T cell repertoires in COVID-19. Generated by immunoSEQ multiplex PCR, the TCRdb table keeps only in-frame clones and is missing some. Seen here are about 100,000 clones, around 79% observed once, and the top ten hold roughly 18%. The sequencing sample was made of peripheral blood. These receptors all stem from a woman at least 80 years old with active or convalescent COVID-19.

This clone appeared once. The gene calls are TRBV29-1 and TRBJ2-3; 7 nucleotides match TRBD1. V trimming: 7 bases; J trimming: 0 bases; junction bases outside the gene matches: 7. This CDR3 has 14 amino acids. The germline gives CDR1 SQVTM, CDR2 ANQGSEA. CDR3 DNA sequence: TGCAGCGCACTACGGACAGGCAGCACAGATACGCAGTATTTT. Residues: CSALRTGSTDTQYF.

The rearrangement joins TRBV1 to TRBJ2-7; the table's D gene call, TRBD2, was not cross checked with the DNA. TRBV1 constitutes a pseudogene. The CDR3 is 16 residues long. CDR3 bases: TGCACCAGCAGCCGAGGGACTAGCGGGACCTACTACGAGCAGTACTTC. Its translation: CTSSRGTSGTYYEQYF.

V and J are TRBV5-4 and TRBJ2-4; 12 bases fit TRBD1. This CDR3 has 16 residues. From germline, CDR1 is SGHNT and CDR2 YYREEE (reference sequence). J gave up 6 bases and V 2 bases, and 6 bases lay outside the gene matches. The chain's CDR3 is CASSFPGQGARNIQYF. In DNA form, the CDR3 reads TGTGCCAGCAGCTTCCCGGGACAGGGGGCGAGAAACATTCAGTACTTC.

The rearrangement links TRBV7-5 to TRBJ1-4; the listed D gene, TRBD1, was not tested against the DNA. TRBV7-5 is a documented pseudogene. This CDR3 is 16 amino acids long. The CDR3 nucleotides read TGTGCCAGAAGCGTAGCGAACGACAGCCTTAATGAAAAACTGTTTTTT. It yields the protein CARSVANDSLNEKLFF.

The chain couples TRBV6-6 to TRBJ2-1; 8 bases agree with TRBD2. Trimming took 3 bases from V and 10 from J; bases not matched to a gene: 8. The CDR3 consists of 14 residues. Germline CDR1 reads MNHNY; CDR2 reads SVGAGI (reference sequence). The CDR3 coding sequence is TGTGCCAGCAGTTATGTTGCGGGAGGAGGCGAGCAGTTCTTC. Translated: CASSYVAGGGEQFF.

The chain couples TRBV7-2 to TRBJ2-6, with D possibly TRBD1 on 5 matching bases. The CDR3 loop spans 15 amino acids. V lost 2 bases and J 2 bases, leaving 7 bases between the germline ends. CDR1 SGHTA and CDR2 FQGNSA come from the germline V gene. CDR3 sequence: CASSLWTTGANVLTF. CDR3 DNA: TGTGCCAGCAGCTTATGGACAACTGGGGCCAACGTCCTGACTTTC. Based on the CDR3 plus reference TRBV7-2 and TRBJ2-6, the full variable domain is GAGVSQSPSNKVTEKGKDVELRCDPISGHTALYWYRQSLGQGLEFLIYFQGNSAPDKSGLPSDRFSAERTGGSVSTLTIQRTQQEDSAVYLCASSLWTTGANVLTFGAGSRLTVL.